Sequencing of this TCR beta chain was carried out in a study of cytomegalovirus exposure and HLA in healthy donors. Using immunoSEQ multiplex PCR, the repertoire was profiled, and TCRdb retains in-frame clones only, with some absent. In the table there are 150,000 to 200,000 clones, around four fifths of which are singletons. Germline values: CDR1 MNHNS, CDR2 SASEGT. Trimming removed 5 bases at V and 4 bases at J, with 17 bases between. The CDR3 is 15 amino acids. Separate from the approximately 600-subject first cohort was the approximately 120-subject validation cohort, to which the donors belonged. Points from the study as a whole: The authors confirmed in vitro that a few CMV-associated chains were specific for CMV antigens. Cytomegalovirus-associated status was assigned to 150 to 200 TCR beta chains.

This clone was counted many times. Its antigen is still unknown. Specimen: PBMCs. This clonotype was obtained from a man younger than 35 in good health and CMV-seropositive. J is TRBJ1-2 and V is TRBV6-1, with D tentatively TRBD1 (6 bases). CDR3 DNA: TGTGCCAGCAGTCCCCCCACAGGGACCCTCTATGGCTACACCTTC. Its protein is CASSPPTGTLYGYTF.